This T cell receptor beta chain is from a study of response to subunit inactivated influenza vaccine. Study results and limitations: Seasonal influenza vaccination, on each occasion, was suggested by the authors to recruit few new T cells.

This clonotype came up many times. No antigen is known for it. TCRdb analysed the RT-PCR reads with MiXCR anew, one entry per CDR3 protein. The sample records around 480,000 distinct CDR3 sequences, approximately 15% being singletons. CDR1 LNHNV and CDR2 YYDKDF come from the germline V gene (reference sequence). The ends lost 0 bases at V and 6 bases at J; junction bases unmatched: 4. The CDR3 loop spans 15 amino acids. This specimen consisted of CD4+ T cells sorted from PBMCs, obtained around 25 months after vaccination. V and J are TRBV15 and TRBJ1-5; 8 bases are shared with TRBD1. The receptor was isolated from a man between 50 and 70 years old who received an inactivated influenza vaccine. CDR3 loop: CATSRDPGGGQPQHF. The CDR3 DNA reads as TGTGCCACCAGCAGAGATCCAGGGGGCGGTCAGCCCCAGCATTTT.